These 21 T cell receptor beta chains came from one sample sequenced in a study of blood T cell repertoires in COVID-19. Profiling relied on immunoSEQ multiplex PCR, and the TCRdb table lists in-frame clones only, not all of them. The sample shows approximately 430,000 clones, about nine tenths of them seen only once. The source material was peripheral blood. Receptors were obtained from a woman aged 25 to 39 with active or convalescent COVID-19.

The V gene is TRBV7-9, the J gene TRBJ2-7, with D unresolved. The germline V and J ends were trimmed by 3 bases and 4 bases, with 13 bases remaining between them. This CDR3 spans 14 amino acids. The germline CDR1 and CDR2 sequences are SEHNR and FQNEAQ (reference sequence). The CDR3 region has the DNA TGTGCCAGCAGCTTGTCACTCCCGTATTACGAGCAGTACTTC. It codes for CASSLSLPYYEQYF.

This clone was seen more than once but under ten times. The rearrangement links TRBV9 to TRBJ1-4; TRBD1 aligns across 7 bases. The V and J ends lost 0 bases and 14 bases, in that order; junction bases with no gene match: 7. CDR1 is SGDLS and CDR2 is YYNGEE in the germline V gene. This CDR3 has 13 amino acids. This CDR3 reads CASSVDETGVLFF. The CDR3 DNA is TGTGCCAGCAGCGTAGATGAAACAGGGGTGCTGTTTTTT.

This rearrangement joins TRBV9 to TRBJ1-3; 8 bases map to TRBD1. V dropped 0 bases and J dropped 5; count of bases not matched to a gene: 7. Germline V CDR1 and CDR2: SGDLS, YYNGEE. This CDR3 is 16 amino acids long. CDR3 sequence (DNA): TGTGCCAGCAGCGTAGATATCCAGGGGGCTAGAAACACCATATATTTT. It encodes CASSVDIQGARNTIYF.

The rearrangement uses TRBV5-1 and TRBJ1-1, with D perhaps TRBD1 (5 bases). Germline assignment: CDR1 SGHRS and CDR2 YFSETQ. CDR3 length equals 12 residues. The V end was cut by 0 bases, the J end by 8 bases, with 8 bases between. The CDR3 DNA reads TGCGCCAGCAGCTTGGTCGGGGGGGAAGCTTTCTTT. This gives the protein CASSLVGGEAFF.

The chain employs TRBV18 and TRBJ1-6; D is undetermined. V shed 3 bases and J shed 6 bases, with 18 bases lying between them. CDR3 length: 17 amino acids. The germline V gene encodes CDR1 KGHSH and CDR2 LQKENI. In DNA form, the CDR3 reads TGTGCCAGCTCACCTTATTTCCTAAAAAACTCTAATTCACCCCTCCACTTT. This sequence encodes CASSPYFLKNSNSPLHF.

The CDR3 bases are TGCGCCAGCAGCTTGGACAGGGCGGAGCACACCTTC. Its protein product is CASSLDRAEHTF. V and J are TRBV5-1 and TRBJ1-2; TRBD1 is a possible D gene (6 bases). Germline V CDR1 and CDR2: SGHRS, YFSETQ. Trimming removed 0 bases at V and 12 bases at J, with 12 bases between. This CDR3 contains 12 residues.

A few counts support this clone. The chain combines TRBV9 with TRBJ1-3; 7 bases align to TRBD1. The CDR3 runs to 16 residues. CDR1 is SGDLS and CDR2 is YYNGEE in the germline V gene. The J segment lost 4 bases and the V segment lost 4 bases, leaving 11 bases of the junction unmatched. Here the CDR3 reads CASSPLTGLIGNTIYF. The CDR3 DNA sequence: TGTGCCAGCAGCCCACTGACAGGGCTAATCGGAAACACCATATATTTT.

The V and J genes are TRBV19 and TRBJ2-1; 12 bases line up with TRBD2. CDR1 and CDR2 from the germline V gene are LNHDA and SQIVND (reference sequence). This CDR3 spans 16 amino acids. The trim removed 5 bases at V and 3 bases at J, leaving 5 bases unmatched. The CDR3 DNA reads as TGTGCCAGTAGTGAACGGACTAGCGGGGTCTACAATGAGCAGTTCTTC. It translates to CASSERTSGVYNEQFF. Together with reference TRBV19 and TRBJ2-1, the CDR3 gives the full variable domain: DGGITQSPKYLFRKEGQNVTLSCEQNLNHDAMYWYRQDPGQGLRLIYYSQIVNDFQKGDIAEGYSVSREKKESFPLTVTSAQKNPTAFYLCASSERTSGVYNEQFFGPGTRLTVL.

This clone was picked up one time. The chain recombines TRBV5-8 with TRBJ2-4; a weak D match, TRBD1 (5 bases). The germline gives CDR1 SGHTS, CDR2 YDEGEE. The CDR3 extends over 16 amino acids. Trimming removed 0 bases at V and 0 bases at J, with 10 bases between. The CDR3 sequence is CASSLDPGLAKNIQYF. In nucleotides, the CDR3 is TGTGCCAGCAGCTTGGATCCAGGGCTAGCCAAAAACATTCAGTACTTC.

CDR3 in DNA: TGCGCCAGCAGCAGCGGGGGAAACACAGATACGCAGTATTTT. Its protein is CASSSGGNTDTQYF. The rearrangement joins TRBV10-1 to TRBJ2-3; 8 bases are a match to TRBD2. Trimming cost V 6 bases and J 2 bases; bases outside gene matches: 4. The CDR3 runs to 14 residues. CDR1 is WNHNN and CDR2 is SYGVQD in the germline V gene (reference sequence).

J is TRBJ1-3 and V is TRBV2; D is ambiguous. CDR3 length equals 13 residues. Germline CDR1 reads SNHLY; CDR2 reads FYNNEI. Trimming took off 7 bases at V and 3 bases at J, with 10 bases between the two ends. This chain's CDR3 is CASTTGNGNTIYF. The CDR3, as DNA: TGTGCCAGCACCACGGGGAATGGAAACACCATATATTTT.

The chain links TRBV3-1 (or the pseudogene TRBV3-2) to TRBJ1-6; D is uncertain. Per germline, CDR1 LGHDT and CDR2 YNNKEL (reference sequence). V shed 2 bases and J shed 5 bases, with 7 bases lying between them. The CDR3 has 14 residues. The CDR3 protein is CASSQLRDNSPLHF. In DNA form, the CDR3 reads TGTGCCAGCAGCCAATTGCGCGATAATTCACCCCTCCACTTT.

The chain recombines TRBV2 with TRBJ1-6; D is uncertain. Germline V gene lookup returns CDR1 SNHLY and CDR2 FYNNEI. CDR3 size: 15 residues. The V and J ends lost 7 bases and 7 bases respectively, with 17 bases between them. The CDR3 coding sequence is TGTGCCAGCACTGGGATTCGGACGGGGAATTCACCCCTCCACTTT. As protein: CASTGIRTGNSPLHF.

The rearrangement uses TRBV6-1 and TRBJ2-7; 8 nucleotides line up with TRBD2. Germline CDR1 and CDR2: MNHNS and SASEGT. This CDR3 is built from 14 residues. V lost 2 bases to trimming and J lost 5 bases; unmatched junction nucleotides: 5. The CDR3 DNA is TGTGCCAGCAGTGAACTCCGGGAGGGAAACGAGCAGTACTTC. Its translation: CASSELREGNEQYF.

The rearrangement links TRBV30 to TRBJ1-2, with TRBD1 matching over 8 bases. This CDR3 has 13 residues. J gave up 4 bases and V 5 bases, and 6 bases lay outside the gene matches. The germline V gene encodes CDR1 GTSNPN and CDR2 SVGIG (reference sequence). The CDR3, as DNA: TGTGCCTGGGGAAGGGACAGGCCCTATGGCTACACCTTC. It is translated as CAWGRDRPYGYTF.

This chain connects TRBV15 to TRBJ1-2; maybe TRBD1 (5 bases). Between the trimmed V and J ends, which lost 0 bases and 0 bases, there was a span of 17 bases. Germline-derived CDR1 and CDR2 are LNHNV and YYDKDF (reference sequence). The CDR3 runs to 18 residues. Here the CDR3 reads CATSRDDGGASTNYGYTF. The CDR3 DNA is TGTGCCACCAGCAGAGATGACGGGGGTGCCTCTACTAACTATGGCTACACCTTC. Combining the CDR3 with reference TRBV15 and TRBJ1-2 gives the whole variable domain DAMVIQNPRYQVTQFGKPVTLSCSQTLNHNVMYWYQQKSSQAPKLLFHYYDKDFNNEADTPDNFQSRRPNTSFCFLDIRSPGLGDTAMYLCATSRDDGGASTNYGYTFGSGTRLTVV.

The chain has TRBV7-8 and TRBJ1-5, with 7 bases lining up with TRBD1. Per the germline V gene, CDR1 is SGHVS and CDR2 is FQNEAQ. V was pared by 5 bases and J by 1 base, with 8 bases of the junction left unmatched. The CDR3 is 16 residues long. CDR3 sequence: CASSPGQVSSNQPQHF. The CDR3 DNA reads TGTGCCAGCAGCCCCGGACAGGTGTCAAGCAATCAGCCCCAGCATTTT. Combining the CDR3 with reference TRBV7-8 and TRBJ1-5 gives the whole variable domain GAGVSQSPRYKVAKRGQDVALRCDPISGHVSLFWYQQALGQGPEFLTYFQNEAQLDKSGLPSDRFFAERPEGSVSTLKIQRTQQEDSAVYLCASSPGQVSSNQPQHFGDGTRLSIL.

This clone was detected only once. V is TRBV5-1 and J is TRBJ2-1; TRBD2 matches at 9 bases. From germline, CDR1 is SGHRS and CDR2 YFSETQ. V shed 0 bases, J shed 8 bases, and the junction held 15 bases outside the gene matches. The CDR3 sequence is 18 residues long. CDR3 DNA sequence: TGCGCCAGCAGCTTGGCGTTAGCGGGGGACACCCTTCGCGATGAGCAGTTCTTC. This sequence encodes CASSLALAGDTLRDEQFF.

The chain links TRBV12-3 or TRBV12-4 to TRBJ2-5, with D hard to call. Between the trimmed V and J ends, which lost 3 bases and 5 bases, there was a span of 4 bases. The CDR3 is made up of 11 amino acids. DNA of the CDR3: TGTGCCAGCAGTTTCTCGGAGACCCAGTACTTC. As protein: CASSFSETQYF.

The chain recombines TRBV5-1 with TRBJ2-7, with TRBD1 identical over 7 bases. The V and J ends lost 4 bases and 4 bases, in that order; junction bases with no gene match: 8. This CDR3 is 14 amino acids long. CDR1 is SGHRS and CDR2 is YFSETQ in the germline V gene. The CDR3 reads CASSMRGQEYEQYF. The CDR3 nucleotides are TGCGCCAGCAGCATGCGTGGACAGGAATACGAGCAGTACTTC.

The chain uses TRBV4-2 and TRBJ1-3, with D perhaps matching TRBD1 (6 bases). Germline assignment: CDR1 LGHNA and CDR2 YNFKEQ. V gave up 1 base and J gave up 4 bases, with 11 bases separating them. This CDR3 region has 15 residues. CDR3 sequence: CASSQVQGPGNTIYF. The CDR3 DNA sequence: TGTGCCAGCAGCCAAGTACAGGGCCCAGGAAACACCATATATTTT.